The entry that follows covers one T cell receptor beta chain sequence. Its binding antigen is unknown. No much larger clonotype is one base removed from it; base qualities were not supplied. Cut back by 4 bases and 2 bases, the V and J ends lie 17 bases apart. Via the germline V gene, CDR1 is SNHLY and CDR2 FYNNEI. The CDR3 goes from the cysteine to the phenylalanine over 16 residues. The CDR3 DNA has 48 bases and is translated from base 1. TCR CDR3 regions were amplified from genomic DNA by multiplex PCR using the deep immunoSEQ assay. Extracted genomic DNA from each cell subset was distributed evenly across all wells of several immunoSEQ 96-well plates, and each plate was treated as a replicate. For sorted subsets, around 0.2 ug genomic DNA, equal to about 30,000 T cell genomes, was loaded into each replicate PCR. Purified libraries were measured with a Qubit 3.0 fluorometer, size-checked on a Bioanalyzer 2100, and measured again with the KAPA Library Quantification kit. Each immunoSEQ 96-well plate was sequenced on its own single-read 150-cycle Illumina NextSeq 550 flow cell. In the authors' own workflow: The immunoSEQ output contained only junctional sequences without quality scores, so filtering could not match that applied to full-length reads. Sequences were annotated with PyIR, a Python wrapper for IgBLAST v1.9, using IMGT germline references to assign V/J genes and CDR3. Reads were filtered out if the reads had weak V/J assignments (E-value above 1e-6), no CDR3, stop codons, out-of-frame junctions, or ambiguous translated residues. V3J clonotypes were defined as sequences sharing an identical inferred V gene, J gene, and CDR3 amino acid sequence. Percentage overlap between repertoires was computed as shared unique clonotypes divided by the size of the smaller repertoire. Repertoire richness was assessed with RTK rarefaction, the Chao1 estimator, and Recon v2.1 estimates of unobserved clonotypes. For all TCRbeta clonotypes obtained by the gDNA method from several donors, generation probabilities were computed with OLGA. Sourced from immuneACCESS, this table was stored by TCRdb with only in-frame sequences that have V and J called. A share of the clones is absent; for the studies checked, an unresolved V gene accounts for under half, and the remainder has no known explanation. V, J and clone size derive from that table, while D and trimming were established from the DNA sequence. The sample data list some 630,000 clones, and approximately 96% of these were observed just once. The top ten clones comprise roughly 0.12% of the sample.

CD8 naive samples were obtained by positive selection for CCR7 among CD45RO-negative cells, yielding a CD45RA+CCR7+ population from which TemRA cells were excluded. Donors were healthy HIV-negative adults with no recently reported acute infections or vaccinations. All donors were Caucasian adults living in Nashville, Tennessee, USA. Blood was obtained by leukapheresis, after which PBMCs were separated by Ficoll-Histopaque density gradient centrifugation and cryopreserved in liquid nitrogen vapor phase. Analytical flow cytometry was used to check the purity and quantity of every magnetically sorted T cell population. Genomic DNA was isolated from each sorted fraction and quantified by UV absorbance on a Nanodrop 2000c. This specimen comes from a study of shared clonotypes between healthy human individuals (TCRdb year 2020). Background on the whole study: A couple of women and a few men aged 18 to 49 years were included in the cohort. For each donor, CD4 naive and CD4 memory were each run on three plates, CD8 naive on two plates, and CD8 memory on one plate. To estimate repertoire size and how much clonotypes are shared between individuals, the study performed deep sequencing of blood TCR repertoires from about 5 healthy adults. To increase sequencing depth and limit assay-specific biases, different laboratories used diverse techniques to prepare libraries and sequence TCR repertoires. Per donor, leukapheresis produced somewhere between about 0.8 and 9.5 billion PBMCs. The investigation overall reported the following: Across a handful of donors, approximately 4.9% of naive CD4, roughly 3.5% of naive CD8, around 2.5% of memory CD4, and 0.4% to 0.45% of memory CD8 clonotypes were shared. The genetic and exposure-history diversity represented was limited by the small number of donors. Incomplete sequencing was indicated by rarefaction of sorted-subset datasets, despite the large sequencing depth. Sampling was limited to blood, and TCR repertoires in tissue likely differ from TCR repertoires in blood. Naive subsets generally had larger estimated clonotype richness than memory subsets. Based on pairwise subsampling, the degree of clonotype sharing among donors was expected to be affected by sequencing depth. Higher generation probabilities were observed for clonotypes shared by all four sorted-subset donors than for non-shared clonotypes.

The rearranged segments are TRBV2 and TRBJ1-1, with the D gene not clear enough to name. Source material: naive CD8+ T cells sorted from blood. The sample's cell subset or site label is to be understood as: CD45RA+CCR7+. This sequence originates from a woman younger than 45 in good health. The DNA reads as follows: TGTGCCAGCAGTGCAAGTCGGGATGAGCTCAACACTGAAGCTTTCTTT. Translated, this gives CASSASRDELNTEAFF.